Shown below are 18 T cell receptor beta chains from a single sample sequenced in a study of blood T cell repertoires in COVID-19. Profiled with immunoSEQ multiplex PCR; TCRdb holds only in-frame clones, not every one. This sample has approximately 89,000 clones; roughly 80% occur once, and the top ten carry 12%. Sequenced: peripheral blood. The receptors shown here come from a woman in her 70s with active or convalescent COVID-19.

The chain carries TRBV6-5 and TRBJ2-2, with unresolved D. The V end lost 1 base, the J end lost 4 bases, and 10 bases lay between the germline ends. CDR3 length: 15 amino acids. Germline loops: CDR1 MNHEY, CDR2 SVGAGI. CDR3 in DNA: TGTGCCAGCAGTTACTTTCCCACTGGCACCGGGGAGCTGTTTTTT. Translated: CASSYFPTGTGELFF.

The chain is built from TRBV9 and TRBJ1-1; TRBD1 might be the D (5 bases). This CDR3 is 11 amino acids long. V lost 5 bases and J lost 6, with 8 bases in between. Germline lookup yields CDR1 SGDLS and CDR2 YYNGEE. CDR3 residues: CASSGGAEAFF. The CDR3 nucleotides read TGTGCCAGCAGTGGAGGGGCTGAAGCTTTCTTT. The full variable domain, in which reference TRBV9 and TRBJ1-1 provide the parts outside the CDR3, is DSGVTQTPKHLITATGQRVTLRCSPRSGDLSVYWYQQSLDQGLQFLIQYYNGEERAKGNILERFSAQQFPDLHSELNLSSLELGDSALYFCASSGGAEAFFGQGTRLTVV.

The CDR3 nucleotides are TGCGCCAGCAGTGACAAGGCAGGGACGAACACCGGGGAGCTGTTTTTT. This translates into CASSDKAGTNTGELFF. The gene calls are TRBV10-2 and TRBJ2-2; tentatively, D is TRBD1 (5 bases). The V gene lost 3 bases and the J gene lost 0 bases, with 11 bases spanning the gap. CDR1 and CDR2 (germline): WSHSY, SAAADI. The CDR3 runs to 16 residues.

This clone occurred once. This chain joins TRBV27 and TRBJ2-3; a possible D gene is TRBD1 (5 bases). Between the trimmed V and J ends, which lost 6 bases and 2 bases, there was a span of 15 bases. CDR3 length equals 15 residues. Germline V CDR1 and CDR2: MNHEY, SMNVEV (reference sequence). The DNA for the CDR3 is TGTGCCAGCAGAGGACACAGACTCACCACAGATACGCAGTATTTT. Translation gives CASRGHRLTTDTQYF.

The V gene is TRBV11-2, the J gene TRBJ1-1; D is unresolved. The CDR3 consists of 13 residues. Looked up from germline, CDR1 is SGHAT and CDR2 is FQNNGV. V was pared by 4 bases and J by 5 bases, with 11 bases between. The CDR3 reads CASSSLKQTEAFF. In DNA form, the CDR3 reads TGTGCCAGCAGCTCCCTAAAACAGACTGAAGCTTTCTTT.

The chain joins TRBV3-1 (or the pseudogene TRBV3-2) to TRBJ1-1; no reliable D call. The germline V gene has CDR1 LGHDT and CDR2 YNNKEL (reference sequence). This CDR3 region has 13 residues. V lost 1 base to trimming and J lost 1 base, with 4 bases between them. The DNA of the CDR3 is TGTGCCAGCAGCCAAGCCTGGAACACTGAAGCTTTCTTT. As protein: CASSQAWNTEAFF.

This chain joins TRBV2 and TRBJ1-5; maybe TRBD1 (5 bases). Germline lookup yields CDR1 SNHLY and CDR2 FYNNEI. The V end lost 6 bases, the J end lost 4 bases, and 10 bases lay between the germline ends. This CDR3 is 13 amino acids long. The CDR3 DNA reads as TGTGCCAGCAGGCCGGGGGGAAATCAGCCCCAGCATTTT. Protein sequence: CASRPGGNQPQHF.

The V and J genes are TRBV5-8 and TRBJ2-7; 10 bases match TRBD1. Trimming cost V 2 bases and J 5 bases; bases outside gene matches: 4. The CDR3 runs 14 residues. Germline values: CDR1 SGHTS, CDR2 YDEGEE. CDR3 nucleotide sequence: TGTGCCAGCAGCTTCGACAGGGGGCGAGACGAGCAGTACTTC. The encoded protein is CASSFDRGRDEQYF. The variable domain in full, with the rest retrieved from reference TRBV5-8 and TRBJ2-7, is EAGVTQSPTHLIKTRGQQATLRCSPISGHTSVYWYQQALGLGLQFLLWYDEGEERNRGNFPPRFSGRQFPNYSSELNVNALELEDSALYLCASSFDRGRDEQYFGPGTRLTVT.

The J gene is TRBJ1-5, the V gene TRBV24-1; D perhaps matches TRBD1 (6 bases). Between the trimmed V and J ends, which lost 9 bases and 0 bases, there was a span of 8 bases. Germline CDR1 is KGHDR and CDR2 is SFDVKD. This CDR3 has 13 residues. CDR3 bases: TGTGCCACCCAGGACAGTAGCAATCAGCCCCAGCATTTT. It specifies CATQDSSNQPQHF.

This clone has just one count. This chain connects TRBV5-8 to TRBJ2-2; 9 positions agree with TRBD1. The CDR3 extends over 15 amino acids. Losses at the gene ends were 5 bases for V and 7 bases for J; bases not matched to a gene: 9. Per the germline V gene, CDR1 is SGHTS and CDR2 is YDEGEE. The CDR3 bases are TGTGCCAGCAGGCCCCGGACAGGGGATAACGGGGAGCTGTTTTTT. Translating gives CASRPRTGDNGELFF.

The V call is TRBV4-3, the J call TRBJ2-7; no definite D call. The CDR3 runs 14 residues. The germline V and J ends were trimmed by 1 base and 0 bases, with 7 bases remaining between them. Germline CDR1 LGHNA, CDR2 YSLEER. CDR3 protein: CASSQAEDSYEQYF. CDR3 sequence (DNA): TGCGCCAGCAGCCAAGCTGAGGACTCCTACGAGCAGTACTTC.

CDR3 nucleotide sequence: TGTGCCAGCAGCCCCCGGGACAGGGTTTATGGCTACACCTTC. As protein: CASSPRDRVYGYTF. V is TRBV7-9 and J is TRBJ1-2; 9 bases align to TRBD1. This CDR3 spans 14 amino acids. The trim removed 5 bases at V and 5 bases at J, leaving 6 bases unmatched. CDR1 SEHNR and CDR2 FQNEAQ come from the germline V gene (reference sequence).

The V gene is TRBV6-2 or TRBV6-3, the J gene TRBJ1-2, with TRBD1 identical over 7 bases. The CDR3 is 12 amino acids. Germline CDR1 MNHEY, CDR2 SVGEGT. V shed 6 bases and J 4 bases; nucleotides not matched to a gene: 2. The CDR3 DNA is TGTGCCAGCAGCCGGGACAGCTATGGCTACACCTTC. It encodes CASSRDSYGYTF.

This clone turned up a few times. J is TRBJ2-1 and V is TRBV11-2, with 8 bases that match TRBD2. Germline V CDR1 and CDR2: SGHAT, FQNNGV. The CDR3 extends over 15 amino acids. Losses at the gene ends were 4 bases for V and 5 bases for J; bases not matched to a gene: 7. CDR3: CASSWGLGADNEQFF. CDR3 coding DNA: TGTGCCAGCAGCTGGGGACTAGGCGCCGACAATGAGCAGTTCTTC.

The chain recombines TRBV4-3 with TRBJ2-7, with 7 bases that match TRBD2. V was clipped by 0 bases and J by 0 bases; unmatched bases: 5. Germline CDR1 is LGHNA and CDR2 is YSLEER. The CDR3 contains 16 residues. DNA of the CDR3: TGCGCCAGCAGCCAAGATTGGCGGGGGTACTCCTACGAGCAGTACTTC. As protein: CASSQDWRGYSYEQYF.

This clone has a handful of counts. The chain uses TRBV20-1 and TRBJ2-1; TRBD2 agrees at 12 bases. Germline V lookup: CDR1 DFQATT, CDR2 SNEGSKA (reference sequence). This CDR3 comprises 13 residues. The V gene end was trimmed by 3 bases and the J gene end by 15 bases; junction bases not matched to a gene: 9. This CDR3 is CSASGASGGARFF. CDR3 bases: TGCAGTGCTAGTGGGGCTAGCGGGGGGGCTCGGTTCTTC.

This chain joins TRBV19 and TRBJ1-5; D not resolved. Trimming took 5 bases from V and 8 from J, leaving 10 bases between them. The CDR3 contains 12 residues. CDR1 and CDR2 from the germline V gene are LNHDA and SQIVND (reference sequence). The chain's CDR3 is CASSDGGKPQHF. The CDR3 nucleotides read TGTGCCAGTAGTGACGGAGGGAAGCCCCAGCATTTT. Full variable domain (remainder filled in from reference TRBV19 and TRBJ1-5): DGGITQSPKYLFRKEGQNVTLSCEQNLNHDAMYWYRQDPGQGLRLIYYSQIVNDFQKGDIAEGYSVSREKKESFPLTVTSAQKNPTAFYLCASSDGGKPQHFGDGTRLSIL.

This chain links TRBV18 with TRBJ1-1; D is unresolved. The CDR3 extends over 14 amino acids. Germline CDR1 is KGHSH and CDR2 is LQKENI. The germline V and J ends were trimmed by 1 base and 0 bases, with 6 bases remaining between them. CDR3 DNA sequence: TGTGCCAGCTCACCACAGGGAGTGAACACTGAAGCTTTCTTT. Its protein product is CASSPQGVNTEAFF.